One T cell receptor beta chain is described in this entry. The entry originates in a study of OX40 agonist ivuxolimab in advanced cancers. Sequencing was performed with immunoSEQ multiplex PCR; in TCRdb, only in-frame clones are kept and a portion is missing. The sample lists 65,000 to 85,000 clones, around 84% occurring once. Germline V gene sequence: CDR1 SGHTA, CDR2 FQGNSA. V shed 6 bases, J shed 4 bases, and the junction held 9 bases outside the gene matches. This CDR3 has 15 residues. The sequence was collected from an adult with an advanced solid tumor such as melanoma, head and neck, liver or kidney cancer. This sequence joins TRBV7-2 and TRBJ2-7; 10 bases match TRBD1. Sample: CD4+ or CD8+ T cells sorted from blood, taken in a trial of the OX40 agonist ivuxolimab. CDR3 residues: CASRSAGTGVYEQYF. CDR3 in DNA: TGTGCCAGCAGGTCCGCCGGGACAGGGGTTTACGAGCAGTACTTC.